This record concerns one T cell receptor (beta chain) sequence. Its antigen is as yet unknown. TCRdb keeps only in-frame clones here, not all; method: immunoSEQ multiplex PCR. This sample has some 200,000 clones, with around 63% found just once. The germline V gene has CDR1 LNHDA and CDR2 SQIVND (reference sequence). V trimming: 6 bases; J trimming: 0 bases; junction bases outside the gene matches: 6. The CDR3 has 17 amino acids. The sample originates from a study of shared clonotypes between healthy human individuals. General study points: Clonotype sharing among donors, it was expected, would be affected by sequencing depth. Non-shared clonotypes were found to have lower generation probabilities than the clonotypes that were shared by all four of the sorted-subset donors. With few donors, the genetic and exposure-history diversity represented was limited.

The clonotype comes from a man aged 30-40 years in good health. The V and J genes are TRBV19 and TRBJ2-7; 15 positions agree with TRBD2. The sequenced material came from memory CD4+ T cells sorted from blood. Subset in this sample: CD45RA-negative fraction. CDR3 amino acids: CASSGGLAGGLSYEQYF. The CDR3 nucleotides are TGTGCCAGTAGCGGTGGACTAGCGGGAGGGCTCTCCTACGAGCAGTACTTC.